Shown below are 13 T cell receptor beta chains from a single sample sequenced in a study of sequential checkpoint blockade in melanoma. Data came from immunoSEQ multiplex PCR; TCRdb stores just in-frame clones and leaves some out. The sample has 25,000 to 35,000 clones, approximately 83% seen once. Treatment given: randomized to nivolumab then ipilimumab (arm A) or the reverse (arm B). The sequences come from CD8+ T cells sorted from blood (inferred from file names), collected from a patient given nivolumab and ipilimumab in sequence. The receptors were sampled from a human donor with melanoma.

The rearrangement links TRBV7-8 to TRBJ2-1, with D possibly being TRBD1 (5 bases). CDR1 and CDR2 (germline): SGHVS, FQNEAQ. This CDR3 has 13 amino acids. V lost 8 bases and J lost 0, with 8 bases in between. The CDR3 reads CASRQSSYNEQFF. CDR3 DNA: TGTGCCAGCCGACAGAGCTCCTACAATGAGCAGTTCTTC.

The chain has TRBV10-3 and TRBJ1-1; 11 bases agree with TRBD1. Germline V gene data show CDR1 as ENHRY and CDR2 as SYGVKD. The V gene end was trimmed by 4 bases and the J gene end by 1 base; junction bases not matched to a gene: 8. The length of the CDR3 is 17 residues. Written as DNA, the CDR3 is TGTGCCATCAGTGCCGGACAGGGGGCTCGTGCGAACACTGAAGCTTTCTTT. This translates into CAISAGQGARANTEAFF.

CDR3 loop: CASSQGGGTGGNPLHF. DNA for the CDR3: TGTGCCAGCAGCCAAGGGGGAGGCACAGGGGGGAATCCCCTCCACTTT. The chain is built from TRBV4-2 and TRBJ1-6; TRBD1 matches at 8 bases. The CDR3 runs to 16 residues. V lost 1 base to trimming and J lost 13 bases; unmatched junction nucleotides: 12. CDR1 is LGHNA and CDR2 is YNFKEQ in the germline V gene.

This chain connects TRBV9 to TRBJ2-5; D gene unclear. The J call may be mistaken, given a closer DNA end match to TRBJ2-7. Germline V lookup: CDR1 SGDLS, CDR2 YYNGEE. This CDR3 has 13 amino acids. In nucleotides, the CDR3 is TGTGCCAGCAGCGCGAGTACGGAGTACGAGCAGTACTTC. Its protein product is CASSASTEYEQYF.

There are a few counts of this clone. J is TRBJ2-1 and V is TRBV7-8; D is unclear. The germline V and J ends were trimmed by 5 bases and 1 base, with 9 bases remaining between them. The CDR3 length is 14 residues. CDR1 and CDR2 from the germline V gene are SGHVS and FQNEAQ. The CDR3 loop is CASSPPSSYNEQFF. The CDR3 region has the DNA TGTGCCAGCAGCCCGCCGAGTTCCTACAATGAGCAGTTCTTC. Supplemented by reference TRBV7-8 and TRBJ2-1, the full variable domain reads GAGVSQSPRYKVAKRGQDVALRCDPISGHVSLFWYQQALGQGPEFLTYFQNEAQLDKSGLPSDRFFAERPEGSVSTLKIQRTQQEDSAVYLCASSPPSSYNEQFFGPGTRLTVL.

The chain recombines TRBV28 with TRBJ2-5; TRBD2 agrees at 10 bases. The V gene end was trimmed by 5 bases and the J gene end by 1 base; junction bases not matched to a gene: 7. CDR1 MDHEN and CDR2 SYDVKM come from the germline V gene. This CDR3 has 16 amino acids. CDR3 protein: CASSQGTSELQETQYF. DNA of the CDR3: TGTGCCAGCAGTCAGGGGACTAGCGAGCTCCAAGAGACCCAGTACTTC.

The chain links TRBV9 to TRBJ1-1; D remains unclear. This CDR3 has 13 residues. Germline CDR1 SGDLS, CDR2 YYNGEE. V was shortened by 2 bases and J by 4 bases, with 9 bases between the two germline ends. This CDR3 is CASSVEVFTEAFF. Here the CDR3 DNA reads TGTGCCAGCAGCGTGGAGGTTTTCACTGAAGCTTTCTTT.

To note about this clone: Mismatch with germline at one junction end may stem from a read error. The rearrangement uses TRBV6-1 and TRBJ1-1; 8 positions agree with TRBD1. This CDR3 is built from 16 residues. CDR1 and CDR2 from the germline V gene are MNHNS and SASEGT. The CDR3 sequence: CAISELLQGVNTEAFF. CDR3 DNA: TGTGCCATCAGTGAGTTATTACAGGGGGTGAACACTGAAGCTTTCTTT.

The chain combines TRBV29-1 with TRBJ2-1; the match to TRBD2 covers 12 bases. V trimming: 3 bases; J trimming: 10 bases; junction bases outside the gene matches: 13. There are 16 residues in the CDR3. Germline V gives CDR1 SQVTM, CDR2 ANQGSEA. In DNA form, the CDR3 reads TGCAGCGTTGAGTCTAGCGGGAGGGCCGAGACGGGGGAGCAGTTCTTC. Protein: CSVESSGRAETGEQFF.

DNA for the CDR3: TGTGCCAGCAGTATCTCGGGACTCAGGGATGGCTACACCTTC. It codes for CASSISGLRDGYTF. The chain links TRBV6-5 to TRBJ1-2; D perhaps matches TRBD1 (5 bases). V was trimmed by 5 bases and J by 6 bases, leaving 16 bases between them. The CDR3 runs to 14 residues. Germline CDR1 MNHEY, CDR2 SVGAGI.

J is TRBJ2-2 and V is TRBV11-2; D gene unclear. This CDR3 has 15 residues. Trimming took 0 bases from V and 0 from J, leaving 5 bases between them. Germline V CDR1 and CDR2: SGHAT, FQNNGV. The CDR3 loop reads CASSLDTANTGELFF. The CDR3 coding sequence is TGTGCCAGCAGCTTAGACACAGCGAACACCGGGGAGCTGTTTTTT.

The chain links TRBV28 to TRBJ2-1, with a possible D match to TRBD2 (5 bases). Germline-derived CDR1 and CDR2 are MDHEN and SYDVKM. The V and J ends lost 1 base and 4 bases respectively, with 8 bases between them. The CDR3 has 14 amino acids. DNA for the CDR3: TGTGCCAGCAGTTTATCCTCGGGGTACAATGAGCAGTTCTTC. Translated: CASSLSSGYNEQFF.

V gene TRBV5-8 combines with J gene TRBJ2-7, with D possibly being TRBD2 (6 bases). Germline CDR1 is SGHTS and CDR2 is YDEGEE. V was pared by 1 base and J by 5 bases, with 13 bases between. CDR3 length equals 14 residues. CDR3 protein: CASSLTPGENEQYF. Here the CDR3 DNA reads TGTGCCAGCAGCTTGACCCCGGGGGAGAACGAGCAGTACTTC. The complete variable domain, with remaining parts taken from reference TRBV5-8 and TRBJ2-7, reads EAGVTQSPTHLIKTRGQQATLRCSPISGHTSVYWYQQALGLGLQFLLWYDEGEERNRGNFPPRFSGRQFPNYSSELNVNALELEDSALYLCASSLTPGENEQYFGPGTRLTVT.